The 12 T cell receptor beta chains presented below share a single source sample, sequenced in a study of HIV-infected patients and healthy controls (TCRdb year 2014). Library preparation was by 5' RACE. Sequencing relied on an Illumina MiSeq. Using SuperScript III with primers targeting the alpha and beta constant regions, 500 to 550 ng of RNA was reverse transcribed. Separate alpha and beta chain libraries were made by chain-specific third strand synthesis with multiplexing indices. TCRdb passed the public sequencing reads through fastp at Q25 and MiXCR, retaining productive beta sequences. Identical CDR3 proteins give one entry, which carries the most common genes and DNA. Recorded for this sample are some 9,900 distinct CDR3 sequences; approximately 5.2% of them occurred a single time. The top ten clonotypes cover about 15% of the sample. Whole blood was used without cell fractionation, so all unsorted peripheral T cells were reflected in the repertoire.

The source material was blood, sampled before antiretroviral therapy. These receptor sequences come from an adult with HIV infection.

In its sample, this clonotype is medium-sized. The chain links TRBV3-1 to TRBJ2-7; D is ambiguous. Germline V gives CDR1 LGHDT, CDR2 YNNKEL (reference sequence). The V end lost 4 bases, the J end lost 5 bases, and 12 bases lay between the germline ends. CDR3 length: 13 amino acids. The CDR3 region has the DNA TGTGCCAGCAGCCCGCGAGGAGTCCACGAGCAGTACTTC. Translation: CASSPRGVHEQYF.

This clonotype was seen ten or more times. The chain's CDR3 is CATQGSSYNEQFF. The CDR3 DNA reads as TGTGCCACCCAAGGGTCCTCCTACAATGAGCAGTTCTTC. This rearrangement joins TRBV24-1 to TRBJ2-1; D uncertain. Germline V gives CDR1 KGHDR, CDR2 SFDVKD. V was shortened by 9 bases and J by 0 bases, with 8 bases between the two germline ends. The CDR3 consists of 13 residues.

This clonotype is judged medium-sized. The V and J genes are TRBV4-1 and TRBJ2-7; 8 positions match TRBD2. CDR3 length equals 14 residues. Germline CDR1 reads MGHRA; CDR2 reads YSYEKL. V lost 5 bases and J lost 6; bases outside the gene matches: 9. DNA for the CDR3: TGCGCCAGCAGCGGGCCGGGACTAGGAAGCGAGCAGTACTTC. Its translation is CASSGPGLGSEQYF.

This clonotype was found many times. The V call is TRBV5-6, the J call TRBJ2-7, with unresolved D. Germline CDR1 SGHDT, CDR2 YYEEEE. The CDR3 has 16 residues. V gave up 4 bases and J gave up 4 bases, with 21 bases separating them. CDR3 sequence: CASSPRSGNLPYEQYF. In DNA, the CDR3 is TGTGCCAGCAGCCCCCGGTCGGGTAACCTACCGTACGAGCAGTACTTC.

This clonotype was observed at least ten times. The genes are TRBV18 and TRBJ2-7; a possible D gene is TRBD1 (6 bases). The germline gives CDR1 KGHSH, CDR2 LQKENI. V gave up 5 bases and J gave up 1 base, with 12 bases separating them. CDR3 length: 14 amino acids. CDR3 bases: TGTGCCAGCTCATCAGGGGAGCGATCCTACGAGCAGTACTTC. It yields the protein CASSSGERSYEQYF. Filled out from reference TRBV18 and TRBJ2-7, the complete variable domain reads NAGVMQNPRHLVRRRGQEARLRCSPMKGHSHVYWYRQLPEEGLKFMVYLQKENIIDESGMPKERFSAEFPKEGPSILRIQQVVRGDSAAYFCASSSGERSYEQYFGPGTRLTVT.

The J gene is TRBJ1-1, the V gene TRBV27, with 8 bases that match TRBD1. The CDR3 contains 15 residues. V was pared by 5 bases and J by 4 bases, with 9 bases of the junction left unmatched. Germline values: CDR1 MNHEY, CDR2 SMNVEV (reference sequence). CDR3 nucleotides: TGTGCCAGCAGTCCCGGACAGGGATTTCGCACTGAAGCTTTCTTT. It is translated as CASSPGQGFRTEAFF.

Ten or more counts support this clonotype. The chain links TRBV15 to TRBJ1-6, with D uncertain. Germline CDR1 is LNHNV and CDR2 is YYDKDF (reference sequence). The V end was cut by 4 bases, the J end by 7 bases, with 8 bases between. This CDR3 spans 13 amino acids. Here the CDR3 reads CATSTRTNSPLHF. CDR3 coding DNA: TGTGCCACCAGCACTAGGACGAATTCACCCCTCCACTTT.

Sample share makes this clonotype medium-sized. V gene TRBV7-9 combines with J gene TRBJ2-3, with 14 positions matching TRBD2. The CDR3 is 21 residues long. From germline, CDR1 is SEHNR and CDR2 FQNEAQ (reference sequence). After removal of 5 bases from V and 4 bases from J, the junction contained 20 bases not matched to a gene. CDR3 sequence: CASSLGTSGSHSWEFADTQYF. CDR3 DNA: TGTGCCAGCAGCCTCGGGACTAGCGGGAGTCATAGTTGGGAGTTTGCAGATACGCAGTATTTT.

This clonotype was counted once. The chain recombines TRBV3-1 with TRBJ2-3, with D hard to call. Germline V gene data show CDR1 as LGHDT and CDR2 as YNNKEL (reference sequence). The length of the CDR3 is 14 residues. V lost 0 bases and J 4 bases, leaving 8 bases between the germline ends. CDR3 in DNA: TGTGCCAGCAGCCAAGAACGGCTCTCAGATACGCAGTATTTT. The encoded protein is CASSQERLSDTQYF.

By its share, this clonotype is medium-sized. The V and J genes are TRBV11-2 and TRBJ2-7; no clear D gene. With 5 bases removed from V and 3 bases from J, the gap between germline ends came to 8 bases. The CDR3 length is 12 residues. Germline assignment: CDR1 SGHAT and CDR2 FQNNGV. The CDR3 reads CASSPDHYEQYF. The CDR3 DNA follows: TGTGCCAGCAGCCCCGACCACTACGAGCAGTACTTC.

This clonotype has a count of ten or more. This rearrangement joins TRBV19 to TRBJ1-2, with 11 bases fitting TRBD1. V lost 5 bases and J lost 7; bases outside the gene matches: 12. CDR3 length: 16 amino acids. Germline assignment: CDR1 LNHDA and CDR2 SQIVND (reference sequence). CDR3 in DNA: TGTGCCAGTAGTCCTACGCCGGGACAGGGGGTTCCTGGCTACACCTTC. Translated: CASSPTPGQGVPGYTF.

V is TRBV11-2 and J is TRBJ2-3; TRBD2 might be the D (7 bases). Germline V gives CDR1 SGHAT, CDR2 FQNNGV. V was pared by 6 bases and J by 6 bases, with 19 bases between. CDR3 length: 15 amino acids. The CDR3: CASRWLGGALDTQYF. In DNA, the CDR3 is TGTGCCAGCAGATGGCTTGGGGGGGCCCTCGATACGCAGTATTTT.